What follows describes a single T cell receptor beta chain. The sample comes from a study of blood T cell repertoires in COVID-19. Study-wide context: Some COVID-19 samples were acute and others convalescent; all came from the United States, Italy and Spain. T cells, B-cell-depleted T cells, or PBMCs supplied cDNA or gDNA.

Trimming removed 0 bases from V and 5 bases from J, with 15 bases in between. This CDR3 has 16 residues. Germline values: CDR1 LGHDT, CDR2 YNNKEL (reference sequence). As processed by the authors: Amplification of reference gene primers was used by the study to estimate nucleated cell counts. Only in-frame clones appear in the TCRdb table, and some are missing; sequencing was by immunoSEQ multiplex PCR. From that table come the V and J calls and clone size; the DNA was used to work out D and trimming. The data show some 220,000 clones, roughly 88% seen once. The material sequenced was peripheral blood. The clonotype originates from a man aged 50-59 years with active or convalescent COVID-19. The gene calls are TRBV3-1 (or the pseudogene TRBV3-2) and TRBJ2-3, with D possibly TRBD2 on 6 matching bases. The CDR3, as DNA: TGTGCCAGCAGCCAAGACTCCGGGGGAAGGGGAGATACGCAGTATTTT. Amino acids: CASSQDSGGRGDTQYF.